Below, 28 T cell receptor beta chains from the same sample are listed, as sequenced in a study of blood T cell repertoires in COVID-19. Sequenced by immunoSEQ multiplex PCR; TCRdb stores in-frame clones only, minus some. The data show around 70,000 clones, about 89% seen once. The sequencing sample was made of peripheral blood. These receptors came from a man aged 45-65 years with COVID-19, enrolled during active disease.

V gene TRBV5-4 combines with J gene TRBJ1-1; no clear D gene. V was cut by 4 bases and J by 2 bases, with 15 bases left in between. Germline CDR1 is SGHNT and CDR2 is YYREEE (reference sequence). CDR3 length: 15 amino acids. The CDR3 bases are TGTGCCAGCAGCCCGGCCAGGCGATCCAACACTGAAGCTTTCTTT. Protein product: CASSPARRSNTEAFF.

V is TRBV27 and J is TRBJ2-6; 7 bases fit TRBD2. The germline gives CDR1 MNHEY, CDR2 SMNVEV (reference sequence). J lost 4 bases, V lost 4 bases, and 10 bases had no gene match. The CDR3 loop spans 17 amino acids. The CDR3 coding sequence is TGTGCCAGCAGTTCGTTGGCTCGGGGGGAAGGGGCCAACGTCCTGACTTTC. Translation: CASSSLARGEGANVLTF.

Here the CDR3 reads CASSISGRGTDTQYF. The CDR3, as DNA: TGTGCCAGTAGTATCAGCGGGAGGGGGACAGATACGCAGTATTTT. J is TRBJ2-3 and V is TRBV19, with 10 bases fitting TRBD2. V was pared by 3 bases and J by 3 bases, with 3 bases of the junction left unmatched. CDR3 length: 15 residues. Germline V gene sequence: CDR1 LNHDA, CDR2 SQIVND (reference sequence). Based on the CDR3 plus reference TRBV19 and TRBJ2-3, the full variable domain is DGGITQSPKYLFRKEGQNVTLSCEQNLNHDAMYWYRQDPGQGLRLIYYSQIVNDFQKGDIAEGYSVSREKKESFPLTVTSAQKNPTAFYLCASSISGRGTDTQYFGPGTRLTVL.

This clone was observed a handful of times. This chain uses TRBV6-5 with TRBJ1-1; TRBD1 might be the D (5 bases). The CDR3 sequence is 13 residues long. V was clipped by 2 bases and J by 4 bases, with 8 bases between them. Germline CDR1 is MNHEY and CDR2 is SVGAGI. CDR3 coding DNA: TGTGCCAGCAGTTACGGCAGGGCCACTGAAGCTTTCTTT. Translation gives CASSYGRATEAFF.

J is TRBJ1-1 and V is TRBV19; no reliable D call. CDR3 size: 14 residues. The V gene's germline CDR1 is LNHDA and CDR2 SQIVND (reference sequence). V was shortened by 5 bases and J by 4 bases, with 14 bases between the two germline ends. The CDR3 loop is CASSYPDGGTEAFF. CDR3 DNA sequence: TGTGCCAGTAGTTACCCGGACGGAGGCACTGAAGCTTTCTTT. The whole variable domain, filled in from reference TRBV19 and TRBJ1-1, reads DGGITQSPKYLFRKEGQNVTLSCEQNLNHDAMYWYRQDPGQGLRLIYYSQIVNDFQKGDIAEGYSVSREKKESFPLTVTSAQKNPTAFYLCASSYPDGGTEAFFGQGTRLTVV.

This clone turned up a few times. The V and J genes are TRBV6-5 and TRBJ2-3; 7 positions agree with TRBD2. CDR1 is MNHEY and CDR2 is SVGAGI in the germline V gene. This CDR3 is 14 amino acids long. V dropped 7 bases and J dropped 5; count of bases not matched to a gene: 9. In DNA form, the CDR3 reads TGTGCCAGCAAACTAGCGCGCCGCGTAGATACGCAGTATTTT. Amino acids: CASKLARRVDTQYF.

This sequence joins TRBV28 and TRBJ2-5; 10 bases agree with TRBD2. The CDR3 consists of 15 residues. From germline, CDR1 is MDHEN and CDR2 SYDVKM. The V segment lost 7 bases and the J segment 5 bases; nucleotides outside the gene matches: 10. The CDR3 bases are TGTGCCAGCACCCCCCCGACTAGCGGGCATGAGACCCAGTACTTC. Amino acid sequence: CASTPPTSGHETQYF.

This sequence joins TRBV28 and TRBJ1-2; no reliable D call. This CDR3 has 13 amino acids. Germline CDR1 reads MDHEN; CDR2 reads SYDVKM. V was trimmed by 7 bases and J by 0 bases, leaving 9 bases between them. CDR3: CASTLGANYGYTF. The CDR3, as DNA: TGTGCCAGCACCCTCGGGGCTAACTATGGCTACACCTTC.

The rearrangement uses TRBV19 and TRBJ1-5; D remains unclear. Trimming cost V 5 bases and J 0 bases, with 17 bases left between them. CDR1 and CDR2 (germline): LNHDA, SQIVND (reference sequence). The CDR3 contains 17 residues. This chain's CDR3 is CASSLIFRRLSNQPQHF. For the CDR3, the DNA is TGTGCCAGTAGTTTAATCTTTCGGCGACTTAGCAATCAGCCCCAGCATTTT.

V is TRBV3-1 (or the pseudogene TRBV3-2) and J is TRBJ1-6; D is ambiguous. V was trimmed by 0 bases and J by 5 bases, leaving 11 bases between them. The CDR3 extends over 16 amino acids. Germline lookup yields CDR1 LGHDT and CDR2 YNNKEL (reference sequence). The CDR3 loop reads CASSQDTPSHNSPLHF. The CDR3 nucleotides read TGTGCCAGCAGCCAAGATACCCCAAGCCATAATTCACCCCTCCACTTT.

The DNA of the CDR3 is TGTGCCAGCAGCTTTGGACTAGCGGTAGACACCGGGGAGCTGTTTTTT. Protein product: CASSFGLAVDTGELFF. The chain links TRBV7-9 to TRBJ2-2, with 10 bases aligning to TRBD2. Trimming cost V 3 bases and J 3 bases; bases outside gene matches: 4. Germline V lookup: CDR1 SEHNR, CDR2 FQNEAQ (reference sequence). The CDR3 totals 16 residues.

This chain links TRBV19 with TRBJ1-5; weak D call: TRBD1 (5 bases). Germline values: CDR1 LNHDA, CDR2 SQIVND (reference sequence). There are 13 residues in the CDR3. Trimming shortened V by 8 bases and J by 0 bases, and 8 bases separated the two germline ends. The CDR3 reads CASEQDSNQPQHF. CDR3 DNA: TGTGCCAGTGAACAGGATAGCAATCAGCCCCAGCATTTT.

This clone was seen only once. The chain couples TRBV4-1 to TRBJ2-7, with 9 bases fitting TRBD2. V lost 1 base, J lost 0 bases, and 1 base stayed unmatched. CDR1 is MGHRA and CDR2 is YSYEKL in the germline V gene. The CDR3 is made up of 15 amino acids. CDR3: CASSQGLAASYEQYF. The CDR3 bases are TGCGCCAGCAGCCAAGGACTAGCGGCCTCCTACGAGCAGTACTTC.

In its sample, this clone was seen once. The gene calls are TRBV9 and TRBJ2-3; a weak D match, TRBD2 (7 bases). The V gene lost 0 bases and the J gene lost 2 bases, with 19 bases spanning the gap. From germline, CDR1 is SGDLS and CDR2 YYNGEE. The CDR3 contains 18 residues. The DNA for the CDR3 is TGTGCCAGCAGCGTAGGCGGGGGCGGGAGCCTTCTCACAGATACGCAGTATTTT. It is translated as CASSVGGGGSLLTDTQYF.

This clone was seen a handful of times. CDR3 sequence (DNA): TGTGCCAGCAGCTTGGCCCTTGGACAGGGGAACACCGGGGAGCTGTTTTTT. Translated, it gives CASSLALGQGNTGELFF. V gene TRBV5-4 combines with J gene TRBJ2-2, with 8 nucleotides matching TRBD1. V shed 0 bases, J shed 1 base, and the junction held 5 bases outside the gene matches. The CDR3 runs to 17 residues. Germline V lookup: CDR1 SGHNT, CDR2 YYREEE (reference sequence).

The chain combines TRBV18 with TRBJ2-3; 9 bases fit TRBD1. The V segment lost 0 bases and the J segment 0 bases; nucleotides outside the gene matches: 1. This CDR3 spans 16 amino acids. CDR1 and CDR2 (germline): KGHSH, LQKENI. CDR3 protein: CASSPPTGGSTDTQYF. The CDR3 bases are TGTGCCAGCTCACCACCGACAGGGGGAAGCACAGATACGCAGTATTTT.

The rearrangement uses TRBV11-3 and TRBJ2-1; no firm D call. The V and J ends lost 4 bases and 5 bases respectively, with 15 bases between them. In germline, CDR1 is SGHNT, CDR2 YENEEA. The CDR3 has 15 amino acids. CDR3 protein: CASSSRHGYNNEQFF. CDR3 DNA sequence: TGTGCCAGCAGCTCTCGACATGGGTACAACAATGAGCAGTTCTTC.

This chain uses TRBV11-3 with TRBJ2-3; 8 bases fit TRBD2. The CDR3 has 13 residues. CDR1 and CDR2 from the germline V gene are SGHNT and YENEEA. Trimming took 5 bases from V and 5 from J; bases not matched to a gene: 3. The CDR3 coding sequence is TGTGCCAGCAGCCCGGGGGGGGAAGATACGCAGTATTTT. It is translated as CASSPGGEDTQYF. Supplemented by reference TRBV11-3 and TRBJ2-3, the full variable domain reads EAGVVQSPRYKIIEKKQPVAFWCNPISGHNTLYWYLQNLGQGPELLIRYENEEAVDDSQLPKDRFSAERLKGVDSTLKIQPAELGDSAVYLCASSPGGEDTQYFGPGTRLTVL.

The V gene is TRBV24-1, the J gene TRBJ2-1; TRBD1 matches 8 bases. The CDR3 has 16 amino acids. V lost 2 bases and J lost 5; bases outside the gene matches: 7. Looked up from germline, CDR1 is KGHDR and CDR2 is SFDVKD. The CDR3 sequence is CATSDSGAGGHNEQFF. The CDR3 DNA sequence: TGTGCCACCAGTGATTCCGGGGCAGGGGGCCACAATGAGCAGTTCTTC.

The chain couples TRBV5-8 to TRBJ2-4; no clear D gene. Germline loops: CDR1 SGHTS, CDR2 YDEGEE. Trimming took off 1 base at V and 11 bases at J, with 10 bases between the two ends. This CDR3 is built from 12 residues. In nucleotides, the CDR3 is TGTGCCAGCAGCTTGAGGTTAGAGGTTCAGTACTTC. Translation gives CASSLRLEVQYF.

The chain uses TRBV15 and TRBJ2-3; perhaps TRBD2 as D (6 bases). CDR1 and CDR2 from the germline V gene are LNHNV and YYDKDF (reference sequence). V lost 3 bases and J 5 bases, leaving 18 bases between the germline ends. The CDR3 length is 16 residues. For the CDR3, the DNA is TGTGCCACCAGCAGGGGGCGGGATCTAGGCAAAGATACGCAGTATTTT. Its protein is CATSRGRDLGKDTQYF. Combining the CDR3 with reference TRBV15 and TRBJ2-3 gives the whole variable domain DAMVIQNPRYQVTQFGKPVTLSCSQTLNHNVMYWYQQKSSQAPKLLFHYYDKDFNNEADTPDNFQSRRPNTSFCFLDIRSPGLGDTAMYLCATSRGRDLGKDTQYFGPGTRLTVL.

CDR3 bases: TGTGCCAGCAGACCGGAGGGTGGCCGCGAGCAGTACGTC. This translates into CASRPEGGREQYV. The chain links TRBV5-6 to TRBJ2-7; D may be TRBD2 (6 bases). Germline V gene data show CDR1 as SGHDT and CDR2 as YYEEEE. This CDR3 spans 13 amino acids. The V gene lost 5 bases and the J gene lost 6 bases, with 15 bases spanning the gap.

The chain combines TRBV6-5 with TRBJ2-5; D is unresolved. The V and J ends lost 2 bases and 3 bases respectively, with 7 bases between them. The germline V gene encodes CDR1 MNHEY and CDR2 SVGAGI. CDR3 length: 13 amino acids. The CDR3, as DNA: TGTGCCAGCAGTTACGACTCGAAAGAGACCCAGTACTTC. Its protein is CASSYDSKETQYF.

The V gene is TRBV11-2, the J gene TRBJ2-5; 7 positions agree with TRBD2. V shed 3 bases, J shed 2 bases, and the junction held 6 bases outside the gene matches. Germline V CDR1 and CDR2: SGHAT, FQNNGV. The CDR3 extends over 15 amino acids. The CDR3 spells CASSFRGTTQETQYF. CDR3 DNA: TGTGCCAGCAGCTTCAGAGGGACTACACAAGAGACCCAGTACTTC.

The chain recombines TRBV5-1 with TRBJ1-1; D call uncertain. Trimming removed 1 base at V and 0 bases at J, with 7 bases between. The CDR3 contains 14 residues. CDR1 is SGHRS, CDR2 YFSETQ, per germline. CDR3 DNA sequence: TGCGCCAGCAGCTTGAACACCCTGAACACTGAAGCTTTCTTT. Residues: CASSLNTLNTEAFF.

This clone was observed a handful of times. In DNA form, the CDR3 reads TGTGCCAGCACAGGTTTAGGGGAGAGGGGGACAGATACGCAGTATTTT. This codes for CASTGLGERGTDTQYF. The rearrangement joins TRBV27 to TRBJ2-3; TRBD1 is a possible D gene (6 bases). The CDR3 is made up of 16 amino acids. Between the trimmed V and J ends, which lost 7 bases and 3 bases, there was a span of 20 bases. The germline V gene has CDR1 MNHEY and CDR2 SMNVEV (reference sequence).

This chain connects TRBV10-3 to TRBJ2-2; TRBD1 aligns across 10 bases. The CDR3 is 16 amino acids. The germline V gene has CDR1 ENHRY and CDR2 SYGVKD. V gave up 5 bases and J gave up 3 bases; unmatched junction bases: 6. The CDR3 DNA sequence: TGTGCCATCAGTCCGGGACAGGGGTTCGACACCGGGGAGCTGTTTTTT. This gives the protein CAISPGQGFDTGELFF.

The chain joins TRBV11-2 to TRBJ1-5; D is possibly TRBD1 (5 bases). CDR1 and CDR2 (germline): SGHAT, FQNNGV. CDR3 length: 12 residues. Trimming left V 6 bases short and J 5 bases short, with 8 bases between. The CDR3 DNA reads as TGTGCCAGCAGTCAAGGGGATCAGCCCCAGCATTTT. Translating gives CASSQGDQPQHF. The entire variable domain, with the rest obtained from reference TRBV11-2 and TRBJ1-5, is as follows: EAGVAQSPRYKIIEKRQSVAFWCNPISGHATLYWYQQILGQGPKLLIQFQNNGVVDDSQLPKDRFSAERLKGVDSTLKIQPAKLEDSAVYLCASSQGDQPQHFGDGTRLSIL.